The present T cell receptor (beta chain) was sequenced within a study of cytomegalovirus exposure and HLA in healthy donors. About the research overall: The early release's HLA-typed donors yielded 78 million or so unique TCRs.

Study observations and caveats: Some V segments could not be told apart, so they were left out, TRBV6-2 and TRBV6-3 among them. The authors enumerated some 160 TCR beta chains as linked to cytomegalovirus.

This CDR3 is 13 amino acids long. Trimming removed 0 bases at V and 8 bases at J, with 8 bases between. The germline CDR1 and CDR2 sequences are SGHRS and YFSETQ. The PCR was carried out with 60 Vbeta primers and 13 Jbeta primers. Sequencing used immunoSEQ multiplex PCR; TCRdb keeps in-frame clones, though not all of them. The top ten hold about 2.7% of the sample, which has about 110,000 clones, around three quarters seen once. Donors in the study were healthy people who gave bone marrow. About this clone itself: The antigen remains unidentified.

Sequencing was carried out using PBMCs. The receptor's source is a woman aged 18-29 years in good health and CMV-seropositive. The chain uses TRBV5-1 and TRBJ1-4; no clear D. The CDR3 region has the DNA TGCGCCAGCAGCTTGGCCCTCTTCGAAAAACTGTTTTTT. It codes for CASSLALFEKLFF.